This TCR beta chain emerged from a study of cytomegalovirus exposure and HLA in healthy donors. The overall study: Of 350 to 400 genotyped donors, 81% grouped in the Caucasian-associated ancestry cluster. The study, taken as a whole, reports: TCR beta sequences reportedly predicted most subjects' HLA-A and HLA-B alleles accurately.

PCR amplification relied on 60 Vbeta primers (plus 13 Jbeta primers). TCRdb's copy holds only in-frame clones and misses some; the assay was immunoSEQ multiplex PCR. The sample carries approximately 180,000 clones, 75% to 85% recorded once. Concerning this clone: Its antigen is as yet unknown.

This CDR3 is built from 16 residues. Germline V gives CDR1 SGHRS, CDR2 YFSETQ. V lost 0 bases, J lost 5 bases, and 14 bases lay in between. The receptor comes from a woman younger than 45 in good health and CMV-seronegative. The rearrangement joins TRBV5-1 to TRBJ1-4; possibly TRBD1 for D (6 bases). Sequences were obtained from PBMCs. This CDR3 reads CASSLGFGQQNEKLFF. In nucleotides, the CDR3 is TGCGCCAGCAGCTTGGGTTTTGGACAGCAGAATGAAAAACTGTTTTTT. The whole variable domain, remainder taken from reference TRBV5-1 and TRBJ1-4, is KAGVTQTPRYLIKTRGQQVTLSCSPISGHRSVSWYQQTPGQGLQFLFEYFSETQRNKGNFPGRFSGRQFSNSRSEMNVSTLELGDSALYLCASSLGFGQQNEKLFFGSGTQLSVL.